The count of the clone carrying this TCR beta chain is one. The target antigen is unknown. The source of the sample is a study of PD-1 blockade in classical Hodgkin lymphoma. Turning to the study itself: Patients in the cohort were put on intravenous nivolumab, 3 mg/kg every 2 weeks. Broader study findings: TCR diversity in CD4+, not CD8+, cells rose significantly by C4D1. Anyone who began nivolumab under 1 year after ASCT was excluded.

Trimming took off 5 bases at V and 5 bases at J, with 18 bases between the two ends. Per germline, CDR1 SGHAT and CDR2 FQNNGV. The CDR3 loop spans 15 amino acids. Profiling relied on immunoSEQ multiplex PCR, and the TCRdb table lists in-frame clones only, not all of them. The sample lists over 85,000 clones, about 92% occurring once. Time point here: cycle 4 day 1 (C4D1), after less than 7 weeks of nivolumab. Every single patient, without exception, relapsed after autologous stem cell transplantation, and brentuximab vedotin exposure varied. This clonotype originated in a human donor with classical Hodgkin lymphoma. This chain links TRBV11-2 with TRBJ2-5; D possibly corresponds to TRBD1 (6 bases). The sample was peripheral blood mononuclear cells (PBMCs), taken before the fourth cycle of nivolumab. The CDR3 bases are TGTGCCAGCAGCCATGAGCGGACAGAGGCGGAGACCCAGTACTTC. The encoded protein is CASSHERTEAETQYF.